Below are 31 T cell receptor beta chains sequenced from a single sample in a study of T-cell memory formation after mild COVID-19. MiXCR, applied by TCRdb to the 5' RACE reads, yields one record per CDR3 protein. The data contain about 350,000 distinct CDR3 sequences, roughly 15% of them seen just once; the ten biggest clones take up about a fifth. Material: PBMCs or a T cell subset sorted from them (not recorded which). These receptors were collected from a man in his late teens or twenties who had mild COVID-19 (a few samples of this study predate the infection). Cell type and time point are not known.

This clonotype was detected only a few times. The chain links TRBV27 to TRBJ2-6; D not resolved. V lost 5 bases and J 0 bases, leaving 8 bases between the germline ends. From germline, CDR1 is MNHEY and CDR2 SMNVEV (reference sequence). The CDR3 is 15 amino acids. CDR3 nucleotides: TGTGCCAGCAGTCCTCGGTTCTCTGGGGCCAACGTCCTGACTTTC. It is translated as CASSPRFSGANVLTF.

This clonotype has more than one count but fewer than ten. This chain's CDR3 is CASTLQTNTEAFF. Here the CDR3 DNA reads TGTGCCAGCACGCTACAGACGAACACTGAAGCTTTCTTT. V usage is TRBV12-3 or TRBV12-4 and J usage is TRBJ1-1; D not resolved. V lost 7 bases to trimming and J lost 1 base, with 10 bases between them. This CDR3 has 13 amino acids.

This clonotype occurred a few times. In DNA, the CDR3 is TGTGCCAGCCCCCATAAGGGGGGGGAGACCCAGTACTTC. It encodes CASPHKGGETQYF. The chain has TRBV7-2 and TRBJ2-5; D perhaps matches TRBD2 (7 bases). V was pared by 8 bases and J by 5 bases, with 15 bases between. Germline lookup yields CDR1 SGHTA and CDR2 FQGNSA. This CDR3 has 13 amino acids.

The chain uses TRBV18 and TRBJ2-1; 9 bases line up with TRBD1. Germline CDR1 is KGHSH and CDR2 is LQKENI. This CDR3 region has 14 residues. After removal of 8 bases from V and 4 bases from J, the junction contained 6 bases not matched to a gene. The CDR3 reads CASTRDRAYNEQFF. In nucleotides, the CDR3 is TGTGCCAGCACCCGGGACAGGGCTTACAATGAGCAGTTCTTC.

This clonotype appeared a few times. The chain employs TRBV5-1 and TRBJ2-3, with 14 bases fitting TRBD2. V was clipped by 1 base and J by 2 bases; unmatched bases: 6. From germline, CDR1 is SGHRS and CDR2 YFSETQ. The CDR3 has 18 amino acids. The CDR3 here is CASSLNLGLAGATDTQYF. In DNA form, the CDR3 reads TGCGCCAGCAGCTTGAACCTGGGACTAGCGGGGGCCACAGATACGCAGTATTTT.

The rearrangement joins TRBV27 to TRBJ2-1; D is possibly TRBD1 or TRBD2 (5 bases each). The V gene lost 5 bases and the J gene lost 15 bases, with 14 bases spanning the gap. This CDR3 comprises 11 residues. The germline V gene encodes CDR1 MNHEY and CDR2 SMNVEV (reference sequence). The CDR3 loop reads CASSRGPKAFF. The CDR3 DNA reads TGTGCCAGCAGTCGGGGCCCCAAGGCGTTCTTC.

This clonotype was observed a few times. The V gene is TRBV21-1, the J gene TRBJ2-5; the table names TRBD1, a call not compared with the DNA. TRBV21-1 is given as a pseudogene. The CDR3 consists of 15 residues. The CDR3 DNA is TGTGCCAGCAATACAGTTCCGGGACAGGTGGAGACCCAGTACTTC. Encoded protein: CASNTVPGQVETQYF.

This clonotype came up many times. The chain has TRBV18 and TRBJ2-2; tentatively, D is TRBD1 (6 bases). Germline values: CDR1 KGHSH, CDR2 LQKENI. V lost 2 bases and J lost 1, with 14 bases in between. The CDR3 extends over 17 amino acids. The CDR3 sequence is CASSPTTGTGNTGELFF. The CDR3 DNA reads as TGTGCCAGCTCACCAACTACAGGGACGGGGAACACCGGGGAGCTGTTTTTT. Full variable domain (remainder filled in from reference TRBV18 and TRBJ2-2): NAGVMQNPRHLVRRRGQEARLRCSPMKGHSHVYWYRQLPEEGLKFMVYLQKENIIDESGMPKERFSAEFPKEGPSILRIQQVVRGDSAAYFCASSPTTGTGNTGELFFGEGSRLTVL.

This clonotype was seen at least ten times. The rearrangement links TRBV4-1 to TRBJ2-7, with no clear D. Germline-derived CDR1 and CDR2 are MGHRA and YSYEKL. V gave up 0 bases and J gave up 6 bases, with 9 bases separating them. CDR3 length: 13 residues. As DNA, the CDR3 is TGCGCCAGCAGCCAAGATCGGGTTGGCGAGCAGTACTTC. Protein product: CASSQDRVGEQYF.

This rearrangement joins TRBV7-2 to TRBJ1-2; TRBD1 is a possible D gene (5 bases). Germline CDR1 SGHTA, CDR2 FQGNSA. The CDR3 loop spans 16 amino acids. The V gene lost 3 bases and the J gene lost 0 bases, with 14 bases spanning the gap. In nucleotides, the CDR3 is TGTGCCAGCAGCTTCCTGGGGCAGGTGACTAACTATGGCTACACCTTC. It encodes CASSFLGQVTNYGYTF.

The chain couples TRBV27 to TRBJ2-2; D possibly uses TRBD1 or TRBD2 (5 bases each). The CDR3 sequence is 13 residues long. CDR1 is MNHEY, CDR2 SMNVEV, per germline (reference sequence). Trimming took 8 bases from V and 1 from J, leaving 8 bases between them. In DNA, the CDR3 is TGTGCCAGCCGGGACCAGAACACCGGGGAGCTGTTTTTT. Its translation is CASRDQNTGELFF.

This clonotype has a count of ten or more. V gene TRBV2 combines with J gene TRBJ2-5; either TRBD1 or TRBD2 may fit D (5 bases each). Trimming removed 3 bases at V and 7 bases at J, with 12 bases between. The CDR3 has 13 amino acids. Germline V gene data show CDR1 as SNHLY and CDR2 as FYNNEI. CDR3 region: CASSDGAAGTQYF. The CDR3 bases are TGTGCCAGCAGTGACGGGGCGGCGGGGACCCAGTACTTC.

J is TRBJ1-1 and V is TRBV7-3; 9 positions match TRBD1. The V and J ends lost 3 bases and 4 bases, in that order; junction bases with no gene match: 3. The CDR3 is 14 residues long. Germline lookup yields CDR1 SGHTA and CDR2 FQGTGA. CDR3 nucleotide sequence: TGTGCCAGCAGCTTTCCGGGACAGGGCACTGAAGCTTTCTTT. It codes for CASSFPGQGTEAFF.

This chain links TRBV6-4 with TRBJ2-3; 8 nucleotides line up with TRBD1. V lost 0 bases to trimming and J lost 4 bases; unmatched junction nucleotides: 9. The CDR3 is 17 amino acids. Germline V gene lookup returns CDR1 MRHNA and CDR2 SNTAGT. CDR3: CASSDSNTGGFPDTQYF. CDR3 coding DNA: TGTGCCAGCAGTGACTCGAACACAGGGGGATTCCCAGATACGCAGTATTTT.

V gene TRBV2 combines with J gene TRBJ1-5; D remains ambiguous. V dropped 7 bases and J dropped 1 base, with 8 bases sitting between them. From germline, CDR1 is SNHLY and CDR2 FYNNEI. The CDR3 loop spans 13 amino acids. The CDR3 is CASMQESNQPQHF. CDR3 nucleotides: TGTGCCAGCATGCAGGAGAGCAATCAGCCCCAGCATTTT.

The chain links TRBV10-1 to TRBJ2-2; 8 bases line up with TRBD1. J lost 5 bases, V lost 8 bases, and 7 bases had no gene match. Germline values: CDR1 WNHNN, CDR2 SYGVQD (reference sequence). CDR3 size: 14 residues. The CDR3 spells CASSRDRWTGELFF. As DNA, the CDR3 is TGCGCCAGCTCCAGGGACAGGTGGACCGGGGAGCTGTTTTTT.

The gene calls are TRBV7-3 and TRBJ1-1; D unresolved. The length of the CDR3 is 12 residues. Trimming took 5 bases from V and 7 from J, leaving 11 bases between them. CDR1 and CDR2 from the germline V gene are SGHTA and FQGTGA. The CDR3 loop is CASSIGTGEAFF. CDR3 DNA: TGTGCCAGCAGCATAGGCACTGGTGAAGCTTTCTTT.

The gene calls are TRBV9 and TRBJ2-5; D is unresolved. Germline V gene sequence: CDR1 SGDLS, CDR2 YYNGEE. This CDR3 is built from 15 residues. Trimming cost V 0 bases and J 5 bases, with 14 bases left between them. In DNA, the CDR3 is TGTGCCAGCAGCGTAGAGACGCCTCCCGGGGAGACCCAGTACTTC. This translates into CASSVETPPGETQYF. The full variable domain, with the rest looked up from reference TRBV9 and TRBJ2-5, is DSGVTQTPKHLITATGQRVTLRCSPRSGDLSVYWYQQSLDQGLQFLIQYYNGEERAKGNILERFSAQQFPDLHSELNLSSLELGDSALYFCASSVETPPGETQYFGPGTRLLVL.

This clonotype was observed at least ten times. The chain links TRBV19 to TRBJ2-1; D is undetermined. Trimming shortened V by 8 bases and J by 0 bases, and 11 bases separated the two germline ends. Germline assignment: CDR1 LNHDA and CDR2 SQIVND (reference sequence). This CDR3 comprises 14 residues. DNA for the CDR3: TGTGCCAGTGCATGGGGTCGCTCCTACAATGAGCAGTTCTTC. Translated, it gives CASAWGRSYNEQFF.

The chain links TRBV11-2 to TRBJ2-3; D could derive from TRBD1 or TRBD2 (6 bases each). The CDR3 contains 14 residues. From germline, CDR1 is SGHAT and CDR2 FQNNGV. The V end was cut by 2 bases, the J end by 9 bases, with 15 bases between. This CDR3 reads CASSLSSRGGTQYF. The DNA for the CDR3 is TGTGCCAGCAGCTTATCATCTCGAGGGGGGACGCAGTATTTT.

The J gene is TRBJ1-4, the V gene TRBV7-9; D ambiguous. Germline CDR1 and CDR2: SEHNR and FQNEAQ (reference sequence). The V gene lost 5 bases and the J gene lost 4 bases, with 11 bases spanning the gap. This CDR3 has 14 amino acids. The CDR3 sequence is CASSHGRFNEKLFF. The CDR3 DNA reads as TGTGCCAGCAGCCACGGACGGTTTAATGAAAAACTGTTTTTT.

The chain uses TRBV24-1 and TRBJ1-2, with 8 nucleotides matching TRBD1. CDR1 and CDR2 from the germline V gene are KGHDR and SFDVKD. V shed 2 bases and J 5 bases; nucleotides not matched to a gene: 12. This CDR3 has 17 residues. DNA for the CDR3: TGTGCCACCAGTGATTCCACCGGGACAGGCCCCATGTATGGCTACACCTTC. This codes for CATSDSTGTGPMYGYTF.

This clonotype has more than one count but fewer than ten. The gene calls are TRBV7-2 and TRBJ1-4, with D tentatively TRBD1 (5 bases). Deletions cut 5 bases from V and 8 bases from J, with 15 bases between. Germline-derived CDR1 and CDR2 are SGHTA and FQGNSA. This CDR3 has 14 amino acids. CDR3 residues: CASSPGGELEKLFF. For the CDR3, the DNA is TGTGCCAGCAGCCCGGGAGGGGAACTGGAAAAACTGTTTTTT.

This clonotype was seen more than once but under ten times. The chain uses TRBV6-2 or TRBV6-3 and TRBJ2-2; 7 positions match TRBD2. Germline trimming cut 7 bases from V and 4 bases from J; bases unmatched to any gene: 12. Germline loops: CDR1 MNHEY, CDR2 SVGEGT. The length of the CDR3 is 16 residues. As DNA, the CDR3 is TGTGCCAGCAATCCGCCAGGGAGGGAATCCACCGGGGAGCTGTTTTTT. Protein sequence: CASNPPGRESTGELFF.

The chain uses TRBV29-1 and TRBJ2-5; D gene ambiguous. The ends were cut back, 4 bases at V and 4 bases at J, with 13 bases in the middle. The CDR3 runs 13 residues. Germline CDR1 reads SQVTM; CDR2 reads ANQGSEA. CDR3 sequence: CSVGPSTPETQYF. The CDR3 bases are TGCAGCGTTGGACCGTCCACCCCAGAGACCCAGTACTTC.

This clonotype has a handful of counts. This chain uses TRBV11-2 with TRBJ2-3, with D possibly being TRBD1 (6 bases). The CDR3 is 14 residues long. Per the germline V gene, CDR1 is SGHAT and CDR2 is FQNNGV. V was clipped by 4 bases and J by 3 bases, with 11 bases between them. The CDR3, as DNA: TGTGCCAGCAGCTCTGGACAGCAGACAGATACGCAGTATTTT. Translated, it gives CASSSGQQTDTQYF. Complete variable domain (other parts from reference TRBV11-2 and TRBJ2-3): EAGVAQSPRYKIIEKRQSVAFWCNPISGHATLYWYQQILGQGPKLLIQFQNNGVVDDSQLPKDRFSAERLKGVDSTLKIQPAKLEDSAVYLCASSSGQQTDTQYFGPGTRLTVL.

This clonotype was counted at least ten times. The chain carries TRBV7-9 and TRBJ1-1; the D gene is possibly TRBD1 (6 bases). The CDR3 is 18 residues long. V lost 4 bases and J 4 bases, leaving 25 bases between the germline ends. CDR1 and CDR2 from the germline V gene are SEHNR and FQNEAQ (reference sequence). CDR3 bases: TGTGCCAGCAGCTCCTCGGTAGGGGGAATAATTCGTGGCACTGAAGCTTTCTTT. As protein: CASSSSVGGIIRGTEAFF.

This chain joins TRBV5-1 and TRBJ2-6; D gene uncertain. This CDR3 comprises 13 residues. Trimming pared 7 bases from V and 0 bases from J, leaving 5 bases between. Germline V lookup: CDR1 SGHRS, CDR2 YFSETQ. Here the CDR3 DNA reads TGCGCCAGCGGTCTCTCTGGGGCCAACGTCCTGACTTTC. It is translated as CASGLSGANVLTF.

This clonotype was detected a few times. The gene calls are TRBV9 and TRBJ2-7, with TRBD1 matching over 7 bases. Germline CDR1 SGDLS, CDR2 YYNGEE. Trimming cost V 3 bases and J 3 bases; bases outside gene matches: 15. CDR3 length: 17 residues. CDR3 nucleotide sequence: TGTGCCAGCAGCGCATCCCAGGGATACAGGGGCAGCTACGAGCAGTACTTC. This codes for CASSASQGYRGSYEQYF. The whole variable domain, remainder taken from reference TRBV9 and TRBJ2-7, is DSGVTQTPKHLITATGQRVTLRCSPRSGDLSVYWYQQSLDQGLQFLIQYYNGEERAKGNILERFSAQQFPDLHSELNLSSLELGDSALYFCASSASQGYRGSYEQYFGPGTRLTVT.

This clonotype was counted a few times. J is TRBJ1-2 and V is TRBV12-3 or TRBV12-4; D is uncertain. The CDR3 covers 12 residues. Trimming removed 8 bases at V and 6 bases at J, with 13 bases between. The CDR3 nucleotides read TGTGCCAGCGGCGGAGTAGTGGATGGCTACACCTTC. This sequence encodes CASGGVVDGYTF.

The CDR3 here is CSVDEGADTQYF. CDR3 DNA sequence: TGCAGCGTTGACGAGGGCGCAGATACGCAGTATTTT. The chain combines TRBV29-1 with TRBJ2-3; TRBD2 is a possible D gene (5 bases). Germline V gene lookup returns CDR1 SQVTM and CDR2 ANQGSEA. V was shortened by 3 bases and J by 4 bases, with 8 bases between the two germline ends. The CDR3 spans 12 residues.